Following are 27 T cell receptor beta chains from one sample sequenced in a study of T cells in Graves' hyperthyroidism and ophthalmopathy. Amplified TCR beta CDR3 regions came from RNA transcripts. The HTBI set primed first-round TCR CDR3 RT-PCR. TCRdb re-called the multiplex PCR reads with MiXCR, one entry per CDR3 protein. The profile shows hundreds of thousands of distinct CDR3 sequences, about 12% of them singletons. The sequencing input was blood. These TCRs come from a woman aged 18-30 years with Graves' hyperthyroidism.

At least ten counts were recorded for this clonotype. The rearrangement joins TRBV3-1 to TRBJ2-2; TRBD2 matches at 7 bases. CDR1 LGHDT and CDR2 YNNKEL come from the germline V gene (reference sequence). The CDR3 length is 17 residues. After removal of 4 bases from V and 4 bases from J, the junction contained 12 bases not matched to a gene. DNA for the CDR3: TGTGCCAGCAGCCTCTCCTGGGGCGGGAGTCTCACCGGGGAGCTGTTTTTT. It yields the protein CASSLSWGGSLTGELFF.

Only a few counts were recorded for this clonotype. CDR3 coding DNA: TGTGCCGCCTCTACTAGCGGAGCTTACAATGAGCAGTTCTTC. Translation: CAASTSGAYNEQFF. The chain links TRBV15 to TRBJ2-1; 8 bases are a match to TRBD2. The germline CDR1 and CDR2 sequences are LNHNV and YYDKDF (reference sequence). CDR3 size: 14 residues. The J segment lost 4 bases and the V segment lost 11 bases, leaving 10 bases of the junction unmatched.

V usage is TRBV15 and J usage is TRBJ2-1, with 10 bases that match TRBD2. Germline CDR1 and CDR2: LNHNV and YYDKDF (reference sequence). The length of the CDR3 is 16 residues. V was clipped by 5 bases and J by 3 bases; unmatched bases: 7. This CDR3 is CATSLSGGAVYNEQFF. The CDR3 DNA reads TGTGCCACCAGCCTGAGCGGGGGGGCGGTCTACAATGAGCAGTTCTTC.

This clonotype has at least ten counts. The chain has TRBV28 and TRBJ1-4; the D is unclear. CDR1 is MDHEN, CDR2 SYDVKM, per germline. The V end was cut by 2 bases, the J end by 5 bases, with 9 bases between. The CDR3 is 14 residues long. CDR3 sequence: CASSLRQQNEKLFF. DNA for the CDR3: TGTGCCAGCAGTTTAAGGCAGCAGAATGAAAAACTGTTTTTT.

V is TRBV5-6 and J is TRBJ2-3; 13 bases are a match to TRBD2. The V segment lost 0 bases and the J segment 5 bases; nucleotides outside the gene matches: 9. The germline V gene encodes CDR1 SGHDT and CDR2 YYEEEE. This CDR3 region has 18 residues. The CDR3, as DNA: TGTGCCAGCAGCTTGGCCGATTGGACTAGCGGGGGCGGAGATACGCAGTATTTT. Translated: CASSLADWTSGGGDTQYF. The whole variable domain, filled in from reference TRBV5-6 and TRBJ2-3, reads DAGVTQSPTHLIKTRGQQVTLRCSPKSGHDTVSWYQQALGQGPQFIFQYYEEEERQRGNFPDRFSGHQFPNYSSELNVNALLLGDSALYLCASSLADWTSGGGDTQYFGPGTRLTVL.

This clonotype has a count of ten or more. The CDR3 DNA reads TGCAGTGCCCCACCCCGGAAACGGGGGGAGACCCAGTACTTC. Its protein is CSAPPRKRGETQYF. The chain uses TRBV20-1 and TRBJ2-5, with TRBD2 as a possible D gene (6 bases). The V end lost 6 bases, the J end lost 5 bases, and 19 bases lay between the germline ends. The length of the CDR3 is 14 residues. Per germline, CDR1 DFQATT and CDR2 SNEGSKA (reference sequence).

Only a few counts were recorded for this clonotype. The V call is TRBV19, the J call TRBJ2-1; 8 nucleotides agree with TRBD1. Unmatched junction bases numbered 9, after V lost 9 bases and J lost 8 bases. This CDR3 spans 13 amino acids. The germline gives CDR1 LNHDA, CDR2 SQIVND (reference sequence). Here the CDR3 DNA reads TGTGCCAGCCGGGGACAGGAGTCGTATGAGCAGTTCTTC. This codes for CASRGQESYEQFF.

This clonotype was observed at least ten times. The chain employs TRBV28 and TRBJ1-1; D is possibly TRBD1 (5 bases). With 6 bases removed from V and 6 bases from J, the gap between germline ends came to 11 bases. Germline V gene lookup returns CDR1 MDHEN and CDR2 SYDVKM. CDR3 length: 12 residues. DNA for the CDR3: TGTGCCAGCAGCCGGGGGATCTCTGAAGCTTTCTTT. It translates to CASSRGISEAFF.

This clonotype occurred many times. The rearrangement links TRBV20-1 to TRBJ1-2; perhaps TRBD1 as D (5 bases). This CDR3 spans 15 amino acids. CDR1 is DFQATT and CDR2 is SNEGSKA in the germline V gene (reference sequence). V lost 0 bases, J lost 4 bases, and 15 bases lay in between. CDR3 protein: CSARDGNRPGYGYTF. The CDR3 region has the DNA TGCAGTGCTAGAGATGGGAACAGGCCCGGCTATGGCTACACCTTC.

The sample holds many counts of this clonotype. The chain joins TRBV27 to TRBJ1-1; 12 bases agree with TRBD1. The CDR3 consists of 16 residues. The ends lost 2 bases at V and 0 bases at J; junction bases unmatched: 1. Germline CDR1 MNHEY, CDR2 SMNVEV (reference sequence). The CDR3 nucleotides are TGTGCCAGCAGTTTAGGGACAGGGGGCATGAACACTGAAGCTTTCTTT. This encodes CASSLGTGGMNTEAFF.

At least ten counts were recorded for this clonotype. The genes are TRBV28 and TRBJ2-3; no definite D call. The CDR3 sequence is 14 residues long. V dropped 3 bases and J dropped 1 base, with 8 bases sitting between them. The germline CDR1 and CDR2 sequences are MDHEN and SYDVKM. The CDR3 DNA reads TGTGCCAGCAGTTTCTACCAACGCACAGATACGCAGTATTTT. Translating it yields CASSFYQRTDTQYF.

This clonotype was detected many times. This chain uses TRBV20-1 with TRBJ1-1; D not certain. This CDR3 comprises 11 residues. Trimming left V 6 bases short and J 7 bases short, with 12 bases between. Germline-derived CDR1 and CDR2 are DFQATT and SNEGSKA (reference sequence). CDR3 sequence reads: CSAWTTNEAFF. The CDR3 coding sequence is TGCAGTGCCTGGACCACTAATGAAGCTTTCTTT.

In this sample, this clonotype turned up many times. The chain joins TRBV4-2 to TRBJ1-2, with D maybe TRBD1 (5 bases). Germline assignment: CDR1 LGHNA and CDR2 YNFKEQ. The CDR3 totals 14 residues. V gave up 0 bases and J gave up 8 bases, with 13 bases separating them. This CDR3 is CASSQEDTLGGYTF. CDR3 DNA sequence: TGTGCCAGCAGCCAAGAGGACACCCTTGGAGGCTACACCTTC.

This clonotype was observed many times. CDR3 sequence reads: CASSLESGIGSPLHF. The DNA for the CDR3 is TGTGCCAGCAGCTTAGAGTCAGGGATTGGCTCACCCCTCCACTTT. The V gene is TRBV11-2, the J gene TRBJ1-6; D perhaps matches TRBD1 (5 bases). The CDR3 sequence is 15 residues long. Germline V gene lookup returns CDR1 SGHAT and CDR2 FQNNGV. V was shortened by 0 bases and J by 10 bases, with 13 bases between the two germline ends. The variable domain in full, completed from reference TRBV11-2 and TRBJ1-6, reads EAGVAQSPRYKIIEKRQSVAFWCNPISGHATLYWYQQILGQGPKLLIQFQNNGVVDDSQLPKDRFSAERLKGVDSTLKIQPAKLEDSAVYLCASSLESGIGSPLHFGNGTRLTVT.

There are many counts of this clonotype. V and J are TRBV5-8 and TRBJ2-7; TRBD1 aligns across 7 bases. The germline gives CDR1 SGHTS, CDR2 YDEGEE. The V gene end was trimmed by 5 bases and the J gene end by 0 bases; junction bases not matched to a gene: 8. The CDR3 extends over 15 amino acids. The CDR3 protein is CASRFGTARSYEQYF. In nucleotides, the CDR3 is TGTGCCAGCAGATTCGGGACAGCTCGCTCCTACGAGCAGTACTTC.

The sample holds many counts of this clonotype. The chain combines TRBV28 with TRBJ2-1; 14 bases align to TRBD2. This CDR3 is 14 amino acids long. In germline, CDR1 is MDHEN, CDR2 SYDVKM. V lost 8 bases, J lost 8 bases, and 5 bases stayed unmatched. The CDR3 sequence is CASCRTSGRHEQFF. Here the CDR3 DNA reads TGTGCCAGCTGTAGGACTAGCGGGAGGCATGAGCAGTTCTTC.

This clonotype was observed at least ten times. The rearrangement links TRBV6-6 to TRBJ2-1; the D gene is possibly TRBD1 (7 bases). V was shortened by 2 bases and J by 0 bases, with 11 bases between the two germline ends. This CDR3 spans 16 amino acids. CDR1 is MNHNY, CDR2 SVGAGI, per germline (reference sequence). The CDR3 is CASSYTRGASYNEQFF. The CDR3 DNA sequence: TGTGCCAGCAGTTACACCAGGGGGGCCTCCTACAATGAGCAGTTCTTC.

In its sample, this clonotype was seen many times. CDR3 residues: CAIRAGDILNQPQHF. CDR3 coding DNA: TGTGCCATTCGAGCCGGGGACATACTCAATCAGCCCCAGCATTTT. V and J are TRBV28 and TRBJ1-5, with TRBD1 as a possible D gene (6 bases). Trimming took 10 bases from V and 3 from J, leaving 19 bases between them. From germline, CDR1 is MDHEN and CDR2 SYDVKM. The CDR3 length is 15 residues.

This clonotype appeared many times. The V call is TRBV12-3 or TRBV12-4, the J call TRBJ1-1; unclear D gene. The CDR3 has 13 amino acids. Trimming left V 9 bases short and J 4 bases short, with 15 bases between. CDR3: CASEKDLGTEAFF. CDR3 DNA: TGTGCCAGTGAGAAGGATCTCGGCACTGAAGCTTTCTTT.

This clonotype was observed many times. The genes are TRBV19 and TRBJ2-1, with D tentatively TRBD1 (6 bases). This CDR3 region has 13 residues. The germline CDR1 and CDR2 sequences are LNHDA and SQIVND (reference sequence). Trimming took off 1 base at V and 9 bases at J, with 10 bases between the two ends. This chain's CDR3 is CASSIVEGGEQFF. CDR3 coding DNA: TGTGCCAGTAGTATAGTGGAAGGGGGTGAGCAGTTCTTC.

This clonotype was counted only a few times. The chain combines TRBV27 with TRBJ1-4, with TRBD1 matching 8 bases. Germline V gene data show CDR1 as MNHEY and CDR2 as SMNVEV (reference sequence). Trimming removed 5 bases from V and 7 bases from J; junction bases left unmatched: 6. The CDR3 covers 14 residues. The chain's CDR3 is CASSGTGLLEKLFF. The CDR3 DNA is TGTGCCAGCAGTGGGACAGGACTCCTTGAAAAACTGTTTTTT. Full variable domain (remainder filled in from reference TRBV27 and TRBJ1-4): EAQVTQNPRYLITVTGKKLTVTCSQNMNHEYMSWYRQDPGLGLRQIYYSMNVEVTDKGDVPEGYKVSRKEKRNFPLILESPSPNQTSLYFCASSGTGLLEKLFFGSGTQLSVL.

This clonotype was recorded at least ten times. The chain joins TRBV7-3 to TRBJ1-1; D is ambiguous. The germline CDR1 and CDR2 sequences are SGHTA and FQGTGA. The CDR3 is 13 residues long. The ends were cut back, 5 bases at V and 1 base at J, with 8 bases in the middle. Here the CDR3 DNA reads TGTGCCAGCAGCCGCGGACCGAACACTGAAGCTTTCTTT. Its translation is CASSRGPNTEAFF. Combining the CDR3 with reference TRBV7-3 and TRBJ1-1 gives the whole variable domain GAGVSQTPSNKVTEKGKYVELRCDPISGHTALYWYRQSLGQGPEFLIYFQGTGAADDSGLPNDRFFAVRPEGSVSTLKIQRTERGDSAVYLCASSRGPNTEAFFGQGTRLTVV.

This clonotype was recorded at least ten times. The V gene is TRBV18, the J gene TRBJ2-7; D uncertain. The germline CDR1 and CDR2 sequences are KGHSH and LQKENI. Trimming took off 3 bases at V and 3 bases at J, with 12 bases between the two ends. The CDR3 sequence is 14 residues long. Here the CDR3 DNA reads TGTGCCAGCTCACCTCCCGGGTTTGTCTACGAGCAGTACTTC. It translates to CASSPPGFVYEQYF.

This clonotype was counted at least ten times. The rearrangement uses TRBV6-1 and TRBJ1-1; D call uncertain. Germline V gene lookup returns CDR1 MNHNS and CDR2 SASEGT. The CDR3 loop spans 13 amino acids. With 1 base removed from V and 8 bases from J, the gap between germline ends came to 11 bases. The CDR3 is CASSEGPALEAFF. The DNA of the CDR3 is TGTGCCAGCAGTGAAGGGCCGGCACTCGAAGCTTTCTTT.

This clonotype was counted a single time. J is TRBJ1-1 and V is TRBV2; tentative D call: TRBD1 (6 bases). Germline V gene data show CDR1 as SNHLY and CDR2 as FYNNEI. The CDR3 runs to 13 residues. V lost 4 bases and J lost 9, with 15 bases in between. The CDR3 reads CASSGFGGQQAFF. CDR3 nucleotides: TGTGCCAGCAGTGGGTTTGGGGGACAACAAGCTTTCTTT.

This clonotype has a count of ten or more. This chain joins TRBV28 and TRBJ1-1, with D unclear. CDR1 is MDHEN and CDR2 is SYDVKM in the germline V gene. CDR3 length equals 13 residues. Trimming pared 6 bases from V and 9 bases from J, leaving 17 bases between. CDR3 sequence reads: CASSSSRTWKAFF. DNA of the CDR3: TGTGCCAGCAGCTCATCGAGAACATGGAAAGCTTTCTTT.

The rearrangement joins TRBV4-2 to TRBJ1-2, with 7 bases matching TRBD1. CDR1 and CDR2 from the germline V gene are LGHNA and YNFKEQ. The CDR3 has 14 residues. Germline trimming cut 4 bases from V and 8 bases from J; bases unmatched to any gene: 10. The CDR3 bases are TGTGCCAGCAGCCTGGAAGGGGGCGCTTTCGGCTACACCTTC. Residues: CASSLEGGAFGYTF.